A single sample is the source of the 21 T cell receptor beta chains below, sequenced in a study of blood T cell repertoires in COVID-19 (dated by TCRdb to about 2020). The library was built by means of the immunoSEQ multiplex PCR assay. The table was pulled from immuneACCESS by TCRdb, which kept in-frame rearrangements only. Such tables lose some clones; where checked, under half of the loss comes from unresolved V genes, and the rest has no known cause. Recorded for this sample are over 150,000 clones; approximately 80% of them occurred a single time. About 7% of the sample belongs to the ten largest clones. Sequences were obtained from peripheral blood. Source of these receptors: a woman in her thirties or forties with COVID-19, enrolled during active disease.

This chain links TRBV2 with TRBJ1-3; TRBD1 matches at 8 bases. Unmatched junction bases numbered 3, after V lost 5 bases and J lost 3 bases. This CDR3 region has 14 residues. Germline CDR1 is SNHLY and CDR2 is FYNNEI. The CDR3 protein is CASSPGGFGNTIYF. In DNA, the CDR3 is TGTGCCAGCAGTCCAGGGGGCTTTGGAAACACCATATATTTT.

The chain links TRBV28 to TRBJ2-2; possible D gene TRBD1, 6 bases. This CDR3 region has 17 residues. The germline CDR1 and CDR2 sequences are MDHEN and SYDVKM. Trimming took 1 base from V and 4 from J, leaving 16 bases between them. This CDR3 reads CASSLSTGPSGTGELFF. The DNA for the CDR3 is TGTGCCAGCAGTTTATCGACAGGACCTAGTGGCACCGGGGAGCTGTTTTTT.

This clone occurred once. The chain recombines TRBV12-3 or TRBV12-4 with TRBJ1-1, with a weak D call TRBD1 (6 bases). The V end lost 5 bases, the J end lost 5 bases, and 12 bases lay between the germline ends. The length of the CDR3 is 13 residues. The CDR3 is CASSPGRGTEAFF. Here the CDR3 DNA reads TGTGCCAGCAGTCCTGGCAGGGGTACTGAAGCTTTCTTT.

This clone was seen ten or more times. The rearrangement joins TRBV9 to TRBJ1-1; weak D call: TRBD1 (6 bases). The V end lost 4 bases, the J end lost 8 bases, and 21 bases lay between the germline ends. Germline V gives CDR1 SGDLS, CDR2 YYNGEE. CDR3 length equals 15 residues. The chain's CDR3 is CASSPSGGGTPEAFF. The CDR3, as DNA: TGTGCCAGCAGCCCCTCGGGAGGGGGAACCCCCGAAGCTTTCTTT.

This chain links TRBV7-3 with TRBJ1-4; 12 bases are shared with TRBD1. With V trimmed by 2 bases and J by 8 bases, 3 bases remained unmatched. The CDR3 has 15 residues. Germline V gene lookup returns CDR1 SGHTA and CDR2 FQGTGA. CDR3 coding DNA: TGTGCCAGCAGCTTATCCGGGACAGGGGGCGAAAAACTGTTTTTT. Encoded protein: CASSLSGTGGEKLFF.

The chain recombines TRBV11-3 with TRBJ2-1, with 7 positions matching TRBD2. Trimming removed 1 base from V and 1 base from J; junction bases left unmatched: 7. The germline V gene encodes CDR1 SGHNT and CDR2 YENEEA. This CDR3 spans 17 amino acids. The CDR3 sequence is CASSLVTSSWSYNEQFF. For the CDR3, the DNA is TGTGCCAGCAGCTTAGTGACTAGCAGTTGGTCCTACAATGAGCAGTTCTTC.

The chain joins TRBV5-1 to TRBJ2-7; a weak D match, TRBD2 (5 bases). Germline CDR1 is SGHRS and CDR2 is YFSETQ. V was pared by 4 bases and J by 2 bases, with 10 bases between. This CDR3 is 13 amino acids long. Here the CDR3 reads CASSLSGTYEQYF. The CDR3 DNA sequence: TGCGCCAGCAGCCTGTCGGGGACCTACGAGCAGTACTTC.

This clone is a singleton in its sample. The rearrangement uses TRBV7-8 and TRBJ2-2; weak D call: TRBD2 (7 bases). V was trimmed by 5 bases and J by 7 bases, leaving 23 bases between them. Germline values: CDR1 SGHVS, CDR2 FQNEAQ. The CDR3 totals 17 residues. CDR3 sequence reads: CASSPTLGGLSVGELFF. CDR3 coding DNA: TGTGCCAGCAGCCCCACCTTGGGGGGGCTCTCAGTCGGGGAGCTGTTTTTT.

The chain links TRBV6-4 to TRBJ1-5, with D possibly TRBD1 on 5 matching bases. The CDR3 covers 14 residues. Trimming cost V 3 bases and J 5 bases, with 11 bases left between them. CDR1 is MRHNA, CDR2 SNTAGT, per germline. CDR3: CASSERGEDQPQHF. CDR3 nucleotide sequence: TGTGCCAGCAGTGAACGAGGGGAGGATCAGCCCCAGCATTTT.

This clone was seen just once. The rearrangement uses TRBV5-1 and TRBJ1-2; weak D call: TRBD1 (6 bases). V lost 4 bases, J lost 5 bases, and 15 bases lay in between. The V gene's germline CDR1 is SGHRS and CDR2 YFSETQ. The CDR3 contains 14 residues. The CDR3 loop is CASSPGGGWYGYTF. In DNA, the CDR3 is TGCGCCAGCAGCCCGGGGGGGGGCTGGTATGGCTACACCTTC.

This chain connects TRBV25-1 to TRBJ2-3; TRBD2 might be the D (5 bases). This CDR3 is 13 amino acids long. Trimming left V 5 bases short and J 1 base short, with 7 bases between. The germline gives CDR1 MGHDK, CDR2 SYGVNS. The CDR3 coding sequence is TGTGCCAGCAGTCAGAGGGGCACAGATACGCAGTATTTT. This encodes CASSQRGTDTQYF.

This chain joins TRBV28 and TRBJ2-7; 9 positions match TRBD1. The germline gives CDR1 MDHEN, CDR2 SYDVKM. The trim removed 7 bases at V and 1 base at J, leaving 8 bases unmatched. This CDR3 has 15 residues. Here the CDR3 reads CASTSTGTGSYEQYF. In DNA form, the CDR3 reads TGTGCCAGCACCAGCACCGGGACAGGGTCCTACGAGCAGTACTTC.

The chain combines TRBV9 with TRBJ1-1; D is ambiguous. V was trimmed by 4 bases and J by 3 bases, leaving 13 bases between them. Germline V lookup: CDR1 SGDLS, CDR2 YYNGEE. The CDR3 is made up of 14 amino acids. The CDR3 DNA reads TGTGCCAGCAGCAGACGGCCCGGGGACACTGAAGCTTTCTTT. This sequence encodes CASSRRPGDTEAFF.

The gene calls are TRBV15 and TRBJ2-7; D might be TRBD1 (6 bases). V was clipped by 0 bases and J by 3 bases, with 15 bases between them. The CDR3 consists of 16 residues. CDR1 LNHNV and CDR2 YYDKDF come from the germline V gene (reference sequence). CDR3 DNA sequence: TGTGCCACCAGCAGAGATGGACAGCCTGGCCTCTACGAGCAGTACTTC. Translated, it gives CATSRDGQPGLYEQYF.

This chain links TRBV5-1 with TRBJ2-7; D is uncertain. Germline V gives CDR1 SGHRS, CDR2 YFSETQ. Trimming shortened V by 0 bases and J by 4 bases, and 5 bases separated the two germline ends. The CDR3 extends over 12 amino acids. The CDR3, as DNA: TGCGCCAGCAGCTTGGTCCAATACGAGCAGTACTTC. Amino acids: CASSLVQYEQYF.

In this sample, this clone turned up once. The chain is built from TRBV27 and TRBJ2-1; 9 bases are shared with TRBD1. This CDR3 comprises 15 residues. Germline trimming cut 4 bases from V and 15 bases from J; bases unmatched to any gene: 16. Germline CDR1 and CDR2: MNHEY and SMNVEV (reference sequence). The CDR3 is CASSSDRGKRTEVFF. CDR3 DNA sequence: TGTGCCAGCAGTTCGGACAGGGGAAAACGGACGGAAGTGTTCTTC.

This clone came up once. J is TRBJ1-6 and V is TRBV4-1; no reliable D call. CDR1 and CDR2 (germline): MGHRA, YSYEKL. Trimming took off 3 bases at V and 10 bases at J, with 13 bases between the two ends. The CDR3 totals 14 residues. The CDR3 sequence is CASSHEGFSSPLHF. The DNA for the CDR3 is TGCGCCAGCAGCCACGAGGGTTTCAGCTCACCCCTCCACTTT.

The chain employs TRBV6-5 and TRBJ2-7, with a possible D match to TRBD1 (6 bases). Trimming left V 0 bases short and J 3 bases short, with 9 bases between. Germline V gene sequence: CDR1 MNHEY, CDR2 SVGAGI. The CDR3 sequence is 14 residues long. CDR3 sequence: CASSYSQGLYEQYF. The DNA of the CDR3 is TGTGCCAGCAGTTACTCCCAGGGGCTCTACGAGCAGTACTTC.

The chain joins TRBV4-1 to TRBJ1-3; no firm D call. V was cut by 0 bases and J by 0 bases, with 12 bases left in between. Germline V gene data show CDR1 as MGHRA and CDR2 as YSYEKL. The CDR3 is made up of 17 amino acids. The CDR3 here is CASSQEGWESSGNTIYF. Here the CDR3 DNA reads TGCGCCAGCAGCCAAGAGGGGTGGGAGTCCTCTGGAAACACCATATATTTT.

This clone was seen a few times. The rearrangement links TRBV6-5 to TRBJ2-2; the D gene is possibly TRBD1 (5 bases). Germline V lookup: CDR1 MNHEY, CDR2 SVGAGI. This CDR3 comprises 13 residues. CDR3 in amino acids: CAKGSDGTGELFF. As DNA, the CDR3 is TGTGCAAAGGGGTCTGATGGCACCGGGGAGCTGTTTTTT.

The gene calls are TRBV7-9 and TRBJ1-1; D remains unclear. Per the germline V gene, CDR1 is SEHNR and CDR2 is FQNEAQ (reference sequence). This CDR3 is built from 15 residues. Trimming took off 5 bases at V and 1 base at J, with 14 bases between the two ends. The DNA of the CDR3 is TGTGCCAGCAGCCCGCAGGACGGGAAGAACACTGAAGCTTTCTTT. Amino acid sequence: CASSPQDGKNTEAFF.